These 25 T cell receptor beta chains came from one sample sequenced in a study of CD8 T cells in ankylosing spondylitis. TCRdb reprocessed the 5' RACE reads with MiXCR, giving one entry per CDR3 protein. Here the sample spans roughly 150,000 distinct CDR3 sequences, about a third being singletons. Sequenced sample: synovial fluid, either unsorted or a sorted T cell fraction (not recorded which). Source of these receptors: a male donor with ankylosing spondylitis.

In this sample, this clonotype turned up many times. The J gene is TRBJ2-1, the V gene TRBV10-3; D may be TRBD1 (5 bases). The CDR3 loop spans 11 amino acids. Per the germline V gene, CDR1 is ENHRY and CDR2 is SYGVKD. Between the trimmed V and J ends, which lost 6 bases and 6 bases, there was a span of 6 bases. The CDR3 here is CAISRANEQFF. In DNA form, the CDR3 reads TGTGCCATCAGCAGGGCCAATGAGCAGTTCTTC.

This clonotype was seen at least ten times. This chain joins TRBV7-2 and TRBJ1-5, with a possible D match to TRBD1 (5 bases). The germline V and J ends were trimmed by 4 bases and 3 bases, with 13 bases remaining between them. There are 15 residues in the CDR3. Germline CDR1 is SGHTA and CDR2 is FQGNSA. The CDR3 bases are TGTGCCAGCAGCTACAAGGGACTGAACAATCAGCCCCAGCATTTT. It yields the protein CASSYKGLNNQPQHF.

This clonotype turned up a few times. The chain couples TRBV27 to TRBJ2-1; tentative D call: TRBD2 (5 bases). Deletions cut 5 bases from V and 8 bases from J, with 13 bases between. There are 13 residues in the CDR3. CDR1 is MNHEY and CDR2 is SMNVEV in the germline V gene (reference sequence). The CDR3 is CASSPSGFDEQFF. The CDR3 DNA reads as TGTGCCAGCAGTCCCTCGGGGTTTGATGAGCAGTTCTTC.

The rearrangement joins TRBV20-1 to TRBJ2-1, with 8 bases lining up with TRBD2. CDR3 length: 15 amino acids. The V gene end was trimmed by 5 bases and the J gene end by 2 bases; junction bases not matched to a gene: 8. CDR1 is DFQATT, CDR2 SNEGSKA, per germline (reference sequence). This chain's CDR3 is CSAGERELAYNEQFF. The CDR3 DNA reads TGCAGTGCTGGGGAGCGGGAGTTGGCCTACAATGAGCAGTTCTTC.

This clonotype has just a few counts. This chain uses TRBV27 with TRBJ2-1; a possible D gene is TRBD2 (6 bases). V lost 8 bases, J lost 3 bases, and 26 bases lay in between. The CDR3 sequence is 18 residues long. Per germline, CDR1 MNHEY and CDR2 SMNVEV (reference sequence). The CDR3 coding sequence is TGTGCCAGCCACCCCAGCCCCATGAGGAGGGGCTACTACAATGAGCAGTTCTTC. The encoded protein is CASHPSPMRRGYYNEQFF.

The genes are TRBV20-1 and TRBJ2-5; 11 bases line up with TRBD2. Germline CDR1 reads DFQATT; CDR2 reads SNEGSKA (reference sequence). V was clipped by 4 bases and J by 1 base; unmatched bases: 5. CDR3 length: 15 residues. This CDR3 is CSATSGLAAQETQYF. The CDR3 DNA reads as TGCAGTGCTACCTCGGGACTAGCGGCCCAAGAGACCCAGTACTTC.

This clonotype appeared a few times. The rearrangement joins TRBV28 to TRBJ2-3, with D perhaps TRBD2 (6 bases). CDR1 and CDR2 from the germline V gene are MDHEN and SYDVKM. The CDR3 has 17 residues. The V gene lost 1 base and the J gene lost 2 bases, with 16 bases spanning the gap. The CDR3 DNA reads TGTGCCAGCAGTTTATATAGTATCGGGGGATACACAGATACGCAGTATTTT. It translates to CASSLYSIGGYTDTQYF.

This clonotype was seen repeatedly, ten times or more. The CDR3 is CASSSQGTGANVLTF. CDR3 nucleotide sequence: TGTGCCAGCAGCTCCCAGGGGACCGGGGCCAACGTCCTGACTTTC. This rearrangement joins TRBV11-3 to TRBJ2-6; D is perhaps TRBD1 (6 bases). The CDR3 extends over 15 amino acids. CDR1 is SGHNT and CDR2 is YENEEA in the germline V gene. The V end lost 4 bases, the J end lost 4 bases, and 11 bases lay between the germline ends.

The CDR3 DNA reads as TGTGCCAGCAGTGAAAGAGCTAGCGGGAGATCAGATACGCAGTATTTT. It specifies CASSERASGRSDTQYF. The chain recombines TRBV6-1 with TRBJ2-3; 10 bases are shared with TRBD2. Trimming at V came to 2 bases and at J to 4 bases, leaving 6 bases not matched to a gene. The V gene's germline CDR1 is MNHNS and CDR2 SASEGT. The CDR3 spans 16 residues.

This clonotype was picked up a small number of times. This sequence joins TRBV6-1 and TRBJ2-3; perhaps TRBD1 as D (5 bases). Trimming pared 4 bases from V and 13 bases from J, leaving 18 bases between. In germline, CDR1 is MNHNS, CDR2 SASEGT. The CDR3 contains 13 residues. CDR3 nucleotide sequence: TGTGCCAGCAGTGGCGCAGCAGGGCCGGCGAAGTATTTT. It yields the protein CASSGAAGPAKYF.

This clonotype was picked up a small number of times. The chain employs TRBV6-1 and TRBJ2-2, with D tentatively TRBD2 (5 bases). The V gene's germline CDR1 is MNHNS and CDR2 SASEGT. V lost 6 bases and J 1 base, leaving 12 bases between the germline ends. CDR3 length: 15 amino acids. DNA for the CDR3: TGTGCCAGCAGCAAAGAGGGCATGAACACCGGGGAGCTGTTTTTT. Translated, it gives CASSKEGMNTGELFF.

In its sample, this clonotype was seen many times. The CDR3 loop reads CASSLGSRGTDTQYF. In DNA, the CDR3 is TGCGCCAGCAGCTTGGGTTCGAGGGGGACAGATACGCAGTATTTT. The V call is TRBV5-1, the J call TRBJ2-3, with D possibly TRBD1 on 6 matching bases. V was trimmed by 0 bases and J by 3 bases, leaving 11 bases between them. CDR3 length equals 15 residues. In germline, CDR1 is SGHRS, CDR2 YFSETQ.

This clonotype has more than one count but fewer than ten. This chain joins TRBV10-3 and TRBJ2-7; the D gene is possibly TRBD2 (5 bases). Trimming pared 4 bases from V and 5 bases from J, leaving 15 bases between. The CDR3 extends over 14 amino acids. Looked up from germline, CDR1 is ENHRY and CDR2 is SYGVKD. CDR3 nucleotides: TGTGCCATCAGTGCGGCGAGAGACGGGGACGAGCAGTACTTC. This gives the protein CAISAARDGDEQYF.

There are many counts of this clonotype. The gene calls are TRBV5-1 and TRBJ1-5; TRBD1 might be the D (6 bases). V was pared by 0 bases and J by 7 bases, with 11 bases between. Germline CDR1 and CDR2: SGHRS and YFSETQ. The CDR3 is 14 residues long. For the CDR3, the DNA is TGCGCCAGCAGCTTGGAGGGCAGGGGACAGCCCCAGCATTTT. It encodes CASSLEGRGQPQHF.

Many counts were recorded for this clonotype. The genes are TRBV6-5 and TRBJ2-7; D uncertain. Germline V gives CDR1 MNHEY, CDR2 SVGAGI. The CDR3 extends over 12 amino acids. V lost 5 bases and J lost 6, with 11 bases in between. The CDR3 region has the DNA TGTGCCAGCAGTCCCCGCTATGGCGAGCAGTACTTC. Translated: CASSPRYGEQYF.

This clonotype showed up just a few times. The V and J genes are TRBV20-1 and TRBJ1-5; TRBD1 agrees at 8 bases. The V segment lost 0 bases and the J segment 3 bases; nucleotides outside the gene matches: 4. Germline CDR1 and CDR2: DFQATT and SNEGSKA (reference sequence). The CDR3 loop spans 15 amino acids. The CDR3 loop is CSARDMTGANQPQHF. In nucleotides, the CDR3 is TGCAGTGCTAGAGATATGACAGGGGCCAATCAGCCCCAGCATTTT.

This sequence joins TRBV20-1 and TRBJ2-1; 11 bases agree with TRBD2. Per the germline V gene, CDR1 is DFQATT and CDR2 is SNEGSKA (reference sequence). V lost 6 bases to trimming and J lost 7 bases; unmatched junction nucleotides: 17. The CDR3 extends over 17 amino acids. The CDR3 region is CSAYLISGRAIKNEQFF. The CDR3 region has the DNA TGCAGTGCGTATTTAATTAGCGGGAGGGCCATTAAGAATGAGCAGTTCTTC.

Concerning this clonotype itself: A single base separates this from a much larger clone, so it may be a read error. The rearrangement uses TRBV6-1 and TRBJ2-3; TRBD2 is a possible D gene (6 bases). Per the germline V gene, CDR1 is MNHNS and CDR2 is SASEGT. Between the trimmed V and J ends, which lost 6 bases and 1 base, there was a span of 11 bases. The CDR3 has 14 residues. The CDR3 sequence: CASSRDSGTDTQYF. CDR3 nucleotide sequence: TGTGCCAGCAGCCGGGACTCTGGCACAGATACGCAGTATTTT.

Only one count was recorded for this clonotype. CDR3 bases: TGCGCCAGCAGCCAAGATCCGTGGGGTAACACTGAAGCTTTCTTT. Its protein is CASSQDPWGNTEAFF. V usage is TRBV4-1 and J usage is TRBJ1-1; D gene ambiguous. Germline CDR1 and CDR2: MGHRA and YSYEKL. V was clipped by 0 bases and J by 2 bases, with 10 bases between them. The CDR3 extends over 15 amino acids.

This clonotype was seen at least ten times. The chain uses TRBV7-2 and TRBJ2-1, with D tentatively TRBD2 (5 bases). V lost 6 bases and J lost 3, with 12 bases in between. CDR1 and CDR2 from the germline V gene are SGHTA and FQGNSA. The CDR3 consists of 14 residues. The CDR3 sequence: CASSFPGIYNEQFF. The CDR3 nucleotides are TGTGCCAGCAGTTTCCCCGGGATCTACAATGAGCAGTTCTTC.

This clonotype was observed a few times. This chain connects TRBV2 to TRBJ1-4, with TRBD1 identical over 7 bases. Germline V gene sequence: CDR1 SNHLY, CDR2 FYNNEI. The CDR3 runs 16 residues. J lost 0 bases, V lost 6 bases, and 7 bases had no gene match. CDR3 in DNA: TGTGCCAGCAGCCGGACAGGCCACTCAACTAATGAAAAACTGTTTTTT. It translates to CASSRTGHSTNEKLFF.

The J gene is TRBJ2-7, the V gene TRBV5-1, with 9 bases matching TRBD2. Germline V gene sequence: CDR1 SGHRS, CDR2 YFSETQ. The CDR3 covers 14 residues. V lost 4 bases, J lost 4 bases, and 6 bases stayed unmatched. CDR3 protein: CASSISGGLYEQYF. The DNA of the CDR3 is TGCGCCAGCAGCATTAGCGGGGGACTTTACGAGCAGTACTTC.

The chain is built from TRBV12-3 or TRBV12-4 and TRBJ2-5, with D uncertain. Trimming removed 3 bases at V and 5 bases at J, with 4 bases between. CDR3 length equals 11 residues. CDR3 sequence: CASSFFETQYF. CDR3 DNA: TGTGCCAGCAGTTTTTTCGAGACCCAGTACTTC.

This clonotype has a handful of counts. V and J are TRBV6-1 and TRBJ2-2; 7 nucleotides match TRBD1. This CDR3 spans 17 amino acids. Germline CDR1 and CDR2: MNHNS and SASEGT. J lost 2 bases, V lost 6 bases, and 12 bases had no gene match. This chain's CDR3 is CASRGDRKGVNTGELFF. CDR3 in DNA: TGTGCCAGCAGAGGGGACAGAAAAGGTGTAAACACCGGGGAGCTGTTTTTT.

The sample holds many counts of this clonotype. The chain combines TRBV5-1 with TRBJ2-7; D is undetermined. CDR1 is SGHRS and CDR2 is YFSETQ in the germline V gene. Trimming cost V 5 bases and J 7 bases, with 16 bases left between them. The CDR3 has 13 amino acids. The CDR3 protein is CASRLDLYGEQYF. CDR3 bases: TGCGCCAGCAGACTCGACCTCTACGGAGAGCAGTACTTC.